Listed below are T cell receptor beta chains from one sample, sequenced in a study of T cell responses to AZD1222 COVID-19 vaccine. Using immunoSEQ multiplex PCR, the repertoire was profiled, and TCRdb retains in-frame clones only, with some absent. This table has about 160,000 clones, 85% to 95% appearing once. The specimen was peripheral blood, collected on day 0 of AZD1222 vaccination. The receptors were gathered from an adult in good health. The CDR3 runs from the conserved cysteine through the conserved F or W. D genes are given only for firm matches. The size field is filled for only some rows; it gives once, few, many or a size class.

clone_size j_call d_call v_call cdr3_nt cdr3_aa
- TRBJ1-2 TRBD1 TRBV18 TGTGCCAGCTCACCAGGAGGGGGCCAAGGCTACACCTTC CASSPGGGQGYTF
- TRBJ1-2 - TRBV5-1 TGCGCCAGCAGCTTCGGCGGGGATGGCTACACCTTC CASSFGGDGYTF
- TRBJ2-5 TRBD2 TRBV10-2 TGCGCCAGCAGCGGACTAGCGGGAGAAGAGACCCAGTACTTC CASSGLAGEETQYF
few TRBJ1-2 - TRBV28 TGTGCCAGCCGAAAAGGGGGTGGCTACACCTTC CASRKGGGYTF
- TRBJ1-6 TRBD1 TRBV2 TGTGCCAGCAGTGTGGGACAGGGGAATAATTCACCCCTCCACTTT CASSVGQGNNSPLHF
- TRBJ1-2 - TRBV7-2 TGTGCCAGCAGCCCCCCAGGTGCGACCCCAACGAACTATGGCTACACCTTC CASSPPGATPTNYGYTF
- TRBJ2-2 - TRBV2 TGTGCCAGCAGTGAATACCCCACCGGGGAGCTGTTTTTT CASSEYPTGELFF
- TRBJ1-2 TRBD1 TRBV30 TGTGCCTGGAGTGACAAGGGGGCGGGCGACTATGGCTACACCTTC CAWSDKGAGDYGYTF
- TRBJ2-7 - TRBV18 TGTGCCAGCTCACCAGTCGGGGCGAGTTACGAGCAGTACTTC CASSPVGASYEQYF
once TRBJ2-1 TRBD2 TRBV11-2 TGTGCCAGCAGCCCAGCCGGGACTACCCCAGGTGTGCAGTTCTTC CASSPAGTTPGVQFF
- TRBJ1-6 - TRBV4-3 TGCGCCAGCAGCCAAGATGGGGATTTCTATTCACCCCTCCACTTT CASSQDGDFYSPLHF
- TRBJ1-6 - TRBV18 TGTGCCAGCTCACAGCAGCCACTCCGTACTAATTCACCCCTCCACTTT CASSQQPLRTNSPLHF
- TRBJ1-5 - TRBV12-3/TRBV12-4 TGTGCCAGCAGTTTCGGGAATCAGCCCCAGCATTTT CASSFGNQPQHF
- TRBJ1-5 - TRBV28 TGTGCCAGCAGTTTATTAGCTAGCAATCAGCCCCAGCATTTT CASSLLASNQPQHF
- TRBJ1-5 TRBD1 TRBV19 TGTGCCAGTAGTCTCTCCCCTCCCGGACAGGGCATACGGCCCCAGCATTTT CASSLSPPGQGIRPQHF
- TRBJ2-3 - TRBV7-6 TGTGCCAGCAGCCGCCGCACCTCTAGCACAGATACGCAGTATTTT CASSRRTSSTDTQYF
- TRBJ2-7 TRBD2 TRBV18 TGTGCCAGCTCACCGGGTCCACGCGGGGGGGGGCGGAACTACGAGCAGTACTTC CASSPGPRGGGRNYEQYF
- TRBJ1-1 - TRBV3-1/TRBV3-2 TGTGCCAGCAGCCAAGGCGGGATCGGGAACACTGAAGCTTTCTTT CASSQGGIGNTEAFF
few TRBJ1-2 - TRBV19 TGTGCCAGTAGTGAAGGGCTCTATGGCTACACCTTC CASSEGLYGYTF
- TRBJ2-1 - TRBV29-1 TGCAGCATCTTGCGGGGCGCAAGCTCCTACAATGAGCAGTTCTTC CSILRGASSYNEQFF
- TRBJ1-2 - TRBV5-1 TGCGCCAGCAGCCTTGAGAACCCTAACTATGGCTACACCTTC CASSLENPNYGYTF
- TRBJ1-6 - TRBV3-1/TRBV3-2 TGTGCCAGCAGCCAAGATGAGGGAGGGACTAATAATTCACCCCTCCACTTT CASSQDEGGTNNSPLHF
- TRBJ1-4 - TRBV12-3/TRBV12-4 TGTGCCAGCAGAAAACAGGGAGTTGGACTGTTTTTT CASRKQGVGLFF
- TRBJ2-2 - TRBV7-9 TGTGCCAGCAGCTTTTACGGGGAGTTCACCGGGGAGCTGTTTTTT CASSFYGEFTGELFF
- TRBJ1-5 TRBD1 TRBV30 TGTGCCTGGAGTCCCCCGGGACAGAAATATAGCAATCAGCCCCAGCATTTT CAWSPPGQKYSNQPQHF
- TRBJ2-3 - TRBV5-1 TGCGCCAGCAGCTCCCTAGGCGGGGCCACAGATACGCAGTATTTT CASSSLGGATDTQYF
- TRBJ1-1 - TRBV10-1 TGCGCCAGCAGTGAGTGGGTGGGCAGGGGCGCTGCGAGGACTGAAGCTTTCTTT CASSEWVGRGAARTEAFF
once TRBJ1-4 - TRBV28 TGTGCCAGCAGTTTAATGGGACGTACTAATGAAAAACTGTTTTTT CASSLMGRTNEKLFF
- TRBJ1-2 - TRBV6-4 TGTGCCAGCAGACCGTCCCGCTCCCATGGCTACACCTTC CASRPSRSHGYTF
once TRBJ1-2 - TRBV4-3 TGCGCCAGCAGCCAAGATTTAATAGGGAGTTGGTATGGCTACACCTTC CASSQDLIGSWYGYTF
- TRBJ2-5 - TRBV9 TGTGCCAGCAGCGTAGGGCAGGGGGGCAGTGAGACCCAGTACTTC CASSVGQGGSETQYF
- TRBJ1-6 - TRBV5-1 TGCGCCAGCAGCTGGACAGACTCCTATAATTCACCCCTCCACTTT CASSWTDSYNSPLHF
- TRBJ2-3 TRBD2 TRBV10-2 TGCGCCAGCAGTGTCGGGACTAGCGGGGGGGCTAGCACAGATACGCAGTATTTT CASSVGTSGGASTDTQYF
- TRBJ1-1 - TRBV5-6 TGTGCCAGCAGCATGGGGGCGCGGTGGGCTGAAGCTTTCTTT CASSMGARWAEAFF
- TRBJ2-2 - TRBV7-3 TGTGCCAGCAGATCACCGGGACAGAACACCGGGGAGCTGTTTTTT CASRSPGQNTGELFF
- TRBJ1-1 - TRBV12-3/TRBV12-4 TGTGCCAGCAGCCTAGGAAACTGGGGAGCTTTCTTT CASSLGNWGAFF
few TRBJ2-4 - TRBV5-8 TGTGCCAGCCGGGATGGGCAGGGGGGGACCTTAGCCAAAAACATTCAGTACTTC CASRDGQGGTLAKNIQYF
- TRBJ1-2 - TRBV5-1 TGCGCCAGCAGCTTGAGATGGCAGGAGGATGGCTACACCTTC CASSLRWQEDGYTF
- TRBJ2-5 TRBD1 TRBV28 TGTGCCAGCAGGACCTCCGGGACAGGGTACGGTCAAGAGACCCAGTACTTC CASRTSGTGYGQETQYF
- TRBJ1-1 TRBD1 TRBV5-1 TGCGCCAGCAGCTTGGGCGTGACAGGGGAGGGTGAAGCTTTCTTT CASSLGVTGEGEAFF
- TRBJ1-6 TRBD1 TRBV9 TGTGCCAGCAGCGCTCAGGGACAGGGGAATTCACCCCTCCACTTT CASSAQGQGNSPLHF
once TRBJ2-3 - TRBV9 TGTGCCAGCAGCGTTGGGCTAGCCCGAGGCGATACGCAGTATTTT CASSVGLARGDTQYF
once TRBJ2-7 - TRBV6-2/TRBV6-3 TGTGCCAGCAGTTACGCATGGGGCTACGAGCAGTACTTC CASSYAWGYEQYF
once TRBJ2-3 - TRBV7-9 TGTGCCAGCAGCCCCCAGTCAGATACGCAGTATTTT CASSPQSDTQYF
- TRBJ1-4 - TRBV7-9 TGTGCCAGCAGTGCGGCCGGGGGATATGAAAAACTGTTTTTT CASSAAGGYEKLFF
- TRBJ2-6 - TRBV7-2 TGTGCCAGCAGCGAAAAGCGGGTAAACTCTGGGGCCAACGTCCTGACTTTC CASSEKRVNSGANVLTF
- TRBJ1-4 TRBD1 TRBV29-1 TGCAGCGTTGACAAAGGGACAGACGAAAAACTGTTTTTT CSVDKGTDEKLFF
- TRBJ2-1 - TRBV6-2/TRBV6-3 TGTGCCAGCAGCCTATCCTACAATGAGCAGTTCTTC CASSLSYNEQFF
- TRBJ1-3 - TRBV4-1 TGCGCCAGCAGCCCGCCCGTTGGTTCCCTAAGATTCTCTGGAAACACCATATATTTT CASSPPVGSLRFSGNTIYF
- TRBJ2-7 - TRBV19 TGTGCCAGTAGTATGTGGGACTCAACTTCGTACGAGCAGTACTTC CASSMWDSTSYEQYF
- TRBJ2-3 TRBD2 TRBV7-9 TGTGCCAGCAGCCCTAGGGCAGCGGGGGGCACAGATACGCAGTATTTT CASSPRAAGGTDTQYF
- TRBJ2-6 - TRBV18 TGTGCCAGCTCACCACCCGGTCCCGGGGCCAACGTCCTGACTTTC CASSPPGPGANVLTF
- TRBJ1-2 - TRBV29-1 TGCAGCGTTCCACCCGTGGACAGTGTCTATGGCTACACCTTC CSVPPVDSVYGYTF